The 14 T cell receptor beta chains given below trace back to one sample, sequenced in a study of cytomegalovirus exposure and HLA in healthy donors. Vbeta (60) and Jbeta (13) primers were used in the PCR. Repertoires were generated with immunoSEQ multiplex PCR, while TCRdb's copy carries only in-frame clones and drops some. This table has 84,000 or so clones, 62% appearing once. Specimen: PBMCs. These receptors originate from a woman in her twenties or thirties in good health and CMV-seropositive.

The chain carries TRBV10-3 and TRBJ1-1, with 11 bases fitting TRBD1. This CDR3 is 14 amino acids long. Losses at the gene ends were 10 bases for V and 8 bases for J; bases not matched to a gene: 12. Germline-derived CDR1 and CDR2 are ENHRY and SYGVKD. CDR3 in amino acids: CATQDRGRSGEAFF. In DNA, the CDR3 is TGTGCCACCCAGGACAGGGGGCGTAGTGGGGAAGCTTTCTTT.

The chain employs TRBV19 and TRBJ2-7; 10 bases agree with TRBD1. The CDR3 length is 14 residues. CDR1 and CDR2 from the germline V gene are LNHDA and SQIVND (reference sequence). The trim removed 9 bases at V and 6 bases at J, leaving 11 bases unmatched. The CDR3 reads CASRFGQGDGEQYF. DNA for the CDR3: TGTGCCAGCCGCTTTGGACAGGGGGACGGCGAGCAGTACTTC.

This clone was seen once. The chain uses TRBV7-9 and TRBJ1-2; D uncertain. This CDR3 comprises 17 residues. V lost 3 bases to trimming and J lost 2 bases, with 19 bases between them. Germline V gene sequence: CDR1 SEHNR, CDR2 FQNEAQ (reference sequence). CDR3 in amino acids: CASSFDRYEVRNYGYTF. DNA for the CDR3: TGTGCCAGCAGCTTTGATCGTTATGAGGTACGGAACTATGGCTACACCTTC. Full variable domain (remainder filled in from reference TRBV7-9 and TRBJ1-2): DTGVSQNPRHKITKRGQNVTFRCDPISEHNRLYWYRQTLGQGPEFLTYFQNEAQLEKSRLLSDRFSAERPKGSFSTLEIQRTEQGDSAMYLCASSFDRYEVRNYGYTFGSGTRLTVV.

In this sample, this clone turned up a few times. This sequence joins TRBV14 and TRBJ1-1; a weak D match, TRBD1 (6 bases). This CDR3 is 17 amino acids long. Germline CDR1 is SGHDN and CDR2 is FVKESK. Trimming removed 4 bases at V and 6 bases at J, with 24 bases between. This CDR3 is CASSPVESRGRSAEAFF. CDR3 DNA: TGTGCCAGCAGCCCTGTAGAGTCCAGGGGAAGGAGCGCTGAAGCTTTCTTT.

The sample holds a few counts of this clone. The chain recombines TRBV6-5 with TRBJ2-3; D remains ambiguous. Trimming left V 2 bases short and J 7 bases short, with 13 bases between. Looked up from germline, CDR1 is MNHEY and CDR2 is SVGAGI. CDR3 length: 14 amino acids. CDR3 in amino acids: CASSYGQALNTQYF. CDR3 DNA: TGTGCCAGCAGTTACGGGCAGGCTCTGAATACGCAGTATTTT.

The table lists this clone with a few counts. The genes are TRBV6-4 and TRBJ1-6; unclear D gene. The germline V gene has CDR1 MRHNA and CDR2 SNTAGT. V dropped 2 bases and J dropped 10 bases, with 12 bases sitting between them. The CDR3 is 14 residues long. DNA for the CDR3: TGTGCCAGCAGTGACGGGTCCTCGGGGTCACCCCTCCACTTT. This sequence encodes CASSDGSSGSPLHF.

This clone has just a few counts. The CDR3 sequence is CASSATGDPTYEQYF. For the CDR3, the DNA is TGTGCCAGCAGCGCAACAGGGGACCCTACCTACGAGCAGTACTTC. The chain joins TRBV7-6 to TRBJ2-7, with 7 nucleotides matching TRBD1. V trimming: 5 bases; J trimming: 2 bases; junction bases outside the gene matches: 9. The CDR3 sequence is 15 residues long. Germline CDR1 SGHVS, CDR2 FNYEAQ.

This clone was seen more than once but under ten times. CDR3 nucleotide sequence: TGTGCCAGCAGTCCCCACAGCGGGACCTACAATGAGCAGTTCTTC. Translating it yields CASSPHSGTYNEQFF. The chain recombines TRBV28 with TRBJ2-1; 7 bases are shared with TRBD2. Germline CDR1 is MDHEN and CDR2 is SYDVKM. Germline trimming cut 5 bases from V and 2 bases from J; bases unmatched to any gene: 6. The CDR3 sequence is 15 residues long.

The chain couples TRBV2 to TRBJ2-5; 11 bases line up with TRBD1. TRBJ2-7 explains the end of the DNA better; the J call may be wrong. CDR1 is SNHLY, CDR2 FYNNEI, per germline. The CDR3 runs to 14 residues. CDR3 in amino acids: CASNWDRGFYEQYF. The CDR3 bases are TGTGCCAGCAACTGGGACAGGGGGTTTTACGAGCAGTACTTC.

V gene TRBV7-3 combines with J gene TRBJ1-2; 11 bases align to TRBD1. Losses at the gene ends were 4 bases for V and 8 bases for J; bases not matched to a gene: 18. In germline, CDR1 is SGHTA, CDR2 FQGTGA. The CDR3 covers 18 residues. As DNA, the CDR3 is TGTGCCAGCAGCTCCCGCGGACAGGGGGCGCTGGGAGTTTGGGGCTACACCTTC. This encodes CASSSRGQGALGVWGYTF.

The chain has TRBV6-1 and TRBJ2-1; D unresolved. The CDR3 extends over 15 amino acids. Deletions cut 1 base from V and 2 bases from J, with 9 bases between. The V gene's germline CDR1 is MNHNS and CDR2 SASEGT. The CDR3 loop reads CASSEELEPYNEQFF. The CDR3, as DNA: TGTGCCAGCAGTGAAGAGCTAGAGCCCTACAATGAGCAGTTCTTC.

The chain has TRBV18 and TRBJ1-4; 9 bases are shared with TRBD1. This CDR3 is built from 14 residues. Per germline, CDR1 KGHSH and CDR2 LQKENI. Unmatched junction bases numbered 1, after V lost 3 bases and J lost 5 bases. The DNA for the CDR3 is TGTGCCAGCTCACCGACAGGGGGAAATGAAAAACTGTTTTTT. It codes for CASSPTGGNEKLFF.

This clone is a singleton in its sample. This rearrangement joins TRBV6-5 to TRBJ1-6; D is unresolved. The CDR3 has 12 amino acids. Germline V gene lookup returns CDR1 MNHEY and CDR2 SVGAGI. Deletions cut 0 bases from V and 9 bases from J, with 3 bases between. CDR3 loop: CASSYSGSPLHF. The CDR3 DNA is TGTGCCAGCAGTTACTCCGGTTCACCCCTCCACTTT.

The chain employs TRBV27 and TRBJ2-3; possible D gene TRBD2, 5 bases. CDR1 is MNHEY, CDR2 SMNVEV, per germline (reference sequence). Trimming removed 7 bases at V and 3 bases at J, with 14 bases between. CDR3 length: 14 amino acids. DNA for the CDR3: TGTGCCAGCACAGCGGCTGACGGAACAGATACGCAGTATTTT. Protein sequence: CASTAADGTDTQYF.